This TCR beta chain was sequenced for a study of T-cell memory formation after mild COVID-19. Study-wide points: CD4/CD8 balance characterized clones contracting day 15 to 85, and CD4+ skew characterized later expanders. Nothing confirmed that second-wave clones peaking on day 37 were specific for SARS-CoV-2.

Concerning this clonotype: Its target is unknown.

This CDR3 is built from 13 residues. Trimming shortened V by 2 bases and J by 4 bases, and 6 bases separated the two germline ends. CDR1 and CDR2 (germline): SGHTA, FQGNSA. Barcoded TCR alpha and TCR beta cDNA libraries with UMIs came from 5'RACE using constant-segment primers. One entry per CDR3 protein, called by TCRdb with MiXCR from the 5' RACE reads. The data hold over 150,000 distinct CDR3 sequences, with around a sixth observed a single time. The rearrangement links TRBV7-2 to TRBJ1-5; unclear D gene. The clonotype was recovered from a young man who had mild COVID-19 (a few samples of this study predate the infection). Cell type and time point are not known. Sequencing input: PBMCs or a T cell subset sorted from them (not recorded which). The CDR3 DNA follows: TGTGCCAGCAGCTTATCCCCAAATCAGCCCCAGCATTTT. Translated, it gives CASSLSPNQPQHF.